This T cell receptor beta chain was obtained from a study of regulatory T cells in long-lasting Graves disease. This clonotype was detected only a few times. For TCR beta, libraries came from iRepertoire HTBI primers and Arm-PCR of CDR3 regions. One entry per CDR3 protein, called by TCRdb with MiXCR from the multiplex PCR reads. The table shows 450,000 to 650,000 distinct CDR3 sequences, with about 16% occurring only once. Time point described: newly diagnosed GD, antithyroid drugs for less than 3 months. With RNA extracted from PBMCs as input, the TCR library was made. By American Thyroid Association guidelines, Graves' disease was diagnosed in the cohort. These same records also appear under a second study, on T cells in Graves' hyperthyroidism and ophthalmopathy. Turning to that study: Using the HTBI primer set, a first-round RT-PCR was run on the TCR CDR3.

The sample in question was peripheral blood mononuclear cells (PBMCs), obtained at new diagnosis, from a patient treated with antithyroid drugs. The TCR originated in a woman aged 35-65 years with Graves disease.

The CDR3 sequence: CASSQAANYEQFF. The DNA of the CDR3 is TGCGCCAGCAGCCAAGCCGCAAATTATGAGCAGTTCTTC. The gene calls are TRBV4-1 and TRBJ2-1; the D is unclear. The V gene lost 1 base and the J gene lost 8 bases, with 9 bases spanning the gap. This CDR3 contains 13 residues. Germline V gene sequence: CDR1 MGHRA, CDR2 YSYEKL.